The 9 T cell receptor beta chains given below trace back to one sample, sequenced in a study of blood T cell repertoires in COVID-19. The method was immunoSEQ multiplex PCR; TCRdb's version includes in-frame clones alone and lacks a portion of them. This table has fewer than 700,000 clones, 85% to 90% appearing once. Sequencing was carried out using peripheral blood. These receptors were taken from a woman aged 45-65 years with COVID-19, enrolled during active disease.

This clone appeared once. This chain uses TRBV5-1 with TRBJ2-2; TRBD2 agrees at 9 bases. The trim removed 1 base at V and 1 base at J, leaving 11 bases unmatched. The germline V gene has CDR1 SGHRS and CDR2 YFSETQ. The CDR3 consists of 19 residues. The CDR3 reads CASSLLGLAVRMNTGELFF. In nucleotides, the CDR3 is TGCGCCAGCAGCTTGTTGGGACTAGCCGTCCGGATGAACACCGGGGAGCTGTTTTTT.

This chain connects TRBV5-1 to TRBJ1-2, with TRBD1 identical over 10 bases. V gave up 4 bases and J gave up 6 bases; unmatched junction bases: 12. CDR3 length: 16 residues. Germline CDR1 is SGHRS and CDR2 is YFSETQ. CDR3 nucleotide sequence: TGCGCCAGCAGCCGCCGATCCGGGACAGGGGAGAATGGCTACACCTTC. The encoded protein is CASSRRSGTGENGYTF.

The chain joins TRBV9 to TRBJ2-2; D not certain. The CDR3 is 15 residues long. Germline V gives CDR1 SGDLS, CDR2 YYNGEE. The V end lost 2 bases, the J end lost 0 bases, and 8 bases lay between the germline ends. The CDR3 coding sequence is TGTGCCAGCAGCGTTTGGGCCTCGAACACCGGGGAGCTGTTTTTT. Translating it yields CASSVWASNTGELFF.

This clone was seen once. CDR3: CASSEGVAGGNEQFF. In nucleotides, the CDR3 is TGTGCCAGCAGTGAAGGGGTAGCGGGGGGCAATGAGCAGTTCTTC. This chain connects TRBV2 to TRBJ2-1, with TRBD2 matching over 10 bases. Germline V lookup: CDR1 SNHLY, CDR2 FYNNEI. V lost 1 base, J lost 6 bases, and 3 bases stayed unmatched. This CDR3 spans 15 amino acids.

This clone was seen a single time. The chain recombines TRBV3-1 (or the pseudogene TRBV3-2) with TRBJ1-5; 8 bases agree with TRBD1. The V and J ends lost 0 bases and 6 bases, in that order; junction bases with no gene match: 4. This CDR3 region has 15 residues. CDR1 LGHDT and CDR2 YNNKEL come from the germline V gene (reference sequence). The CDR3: CASSQEAGGSQPQHF. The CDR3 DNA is TGTGCCAGCAGCCAAGAGGCAGGGGGCTCTCAGCCCCAGCATTTT.

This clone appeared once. For the CDR3, the DNA is TGTGCCAGCAGTCCCGGGAGGGGCACAGATACGCAGTATTTT. Protein: CASSPGRGTDTQYF. The chain is built from TRBV2 and TRBJ2-3; 8 nucleotides align to TRBD2. Germline CDR1 SNHLY, CDR2 FYNNEI. This CDR3 has 14 residues. J gave up 1 base and V 5 bases, and 2 bases lay outside the gene matches.

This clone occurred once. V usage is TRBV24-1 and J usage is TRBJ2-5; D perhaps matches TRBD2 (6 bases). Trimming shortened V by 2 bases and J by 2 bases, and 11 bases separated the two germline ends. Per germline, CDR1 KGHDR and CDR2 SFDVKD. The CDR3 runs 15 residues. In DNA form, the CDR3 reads TGTGCCACCAGTGATTCCGGCGGGATTCAAGAGACCCAGTACTTC. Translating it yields CATSDSGGIQETQYF.

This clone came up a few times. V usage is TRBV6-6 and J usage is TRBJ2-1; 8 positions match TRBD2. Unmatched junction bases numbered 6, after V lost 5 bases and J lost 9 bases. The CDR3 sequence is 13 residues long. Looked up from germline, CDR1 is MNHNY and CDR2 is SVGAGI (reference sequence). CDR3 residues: CASSRTSGGEQFF. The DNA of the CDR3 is TGTGCCAGCAGTCGCACTAGCGGCGGTGAGCAGTTCTTC.

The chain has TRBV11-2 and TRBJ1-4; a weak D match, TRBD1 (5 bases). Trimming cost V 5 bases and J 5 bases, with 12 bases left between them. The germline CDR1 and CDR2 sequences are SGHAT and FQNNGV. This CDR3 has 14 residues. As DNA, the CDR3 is TGTGCCAGCAGCCAGGGCCAGGGCAATGAAAAACTGTTTTTT. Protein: CASSQGQGNEKLFF.